One and the same sample provided the 10 T cell receptor beta chains below, sequenced in a study of CD4 T cells in relation to SARS-CoV-2 and coronaviruses. The unexposed donors gave CD4+ T cells in about 2011-2018, prior to COVID-19. After ten to eleven days of culture, CD4+ T cells were isolated. Profiling relied on immunoSEQ multiplex PCR, and the TCRdb table lists in-frame clones only, not all of them. Among 20,000 to 25,000 clones listed, 76% were seen once. Their antigen targets remain unknown. Sequencing was done on a sample of CD4+ T cells from PBMCs, cultured in vitro. Receptor source: a human donor in good health.

The V and J genes are TRBV12-5 and TRBJ2-1, with TRBD2 matching 9 bases. The germline V gene has CDR1 LGHNT and CDR2 FRNRAP. V lost 1 base to trimming and J lost 1 base; unmatched junction nucleotides: 8. This CDR3 has 18 amino acids. DNA of the CDR3: TGTGCTAGTGGTTTGGGGCTAGCGGGAAGGGGGTCCTACAATGAGCAGTTCTTC. Translating it yields CASGLGLAGRGSYNEQFF.

This clone was detected only once. The chain recombines TRBV5-6 with TRBJ2-1, with a weak D call TRBD2 (6 bases). V shed 3 bases and J shed 0 bases, with 10 bases lying between them. The germline CDR1 and CDR2 sequences are SGHDT and YYEEEE. This CDR3 comprises 15 residues. The CDR3 loop reads CASSSWRASYNEQFF. Here the CDR3 DNA reads TGTGCCAGCAGCTCGTGGAGGGCCTCCTACAATGAGCAGTTCTTC.

The genes are TRBV4-1 and TRBJ1-6; the match to TRBD1 covers 7 bases. With 5 bases clipped from V and 5 bases from J, the junction kept 9 bases outside the gene matches. From germline, CDR1 is MGHRA and CDR2 YSYEKL. The CDR3 loop spans 16 amino acids. CDR3 protein: CASSFHQGGDNSPLHF. In DNA, the CDR3 is TGCGCCAGCAGCTTTCACCAGGGGGGGGATAATTCACCCCTCCACTTT.

This clone was seen a few times. The chain couples TRBV18 to TRBJ1-3, with D possibly matching TRBD1 (6 bases). There are 14 residues in the CDR3. The germline V gene encodes CDR1 KGHSH and CDR2 LQKENI. V was clipped by 2 bases and J by 1 base, with 6 bases between them. The CDR3 here is CASSPGQSGNTIYF. CDR3 sequence (DNA): TGTGCCAGCTCACCAGGACAGTCTGGAAACACCATATATTTT.

Details on this clone: The final CDR3 position lacks the conserved phenylalanine or tryptophan, pointing to a likely read error. It is unclear where the CDR3 begins or ends on the DNA, so no DNA is shown, and the CDR3 is as TCRdb lists it. This sequence joins TRBV6-5 and TRBJ2-3; the tabulated D call, TRBD2, remains unverified against the DNA. Ends included, the CDR3 has 11 residues. Germline lookup yields CDR1 MNHEY and CDR2 SVGAGI. CDR3 sequence reads: CASSRLAGVLQ.

The V and J genes are TRBV14 and TRBJ1-2; TRBD1 agrees at 7 bases. Germline V gene lookup returns CDR1 SGHDN and CDR2 FVKESK. V was pared by 4 bases and J by 7 bases, with 12 bases of the junction left unmatched. The CDR3 has 15 residues. CDR3 residues: CASSPSRGERSGYTF. CDR3 bases: TGTGCCAGCAGCCCCTCCAGGGGGGAGCGAAGTGGCTACACCTTC.

The chain employs TRBV15 and TRBJ2-7; no reliable D call. Trimming took off 1 base at V and 2 bases at J, with 9 bases between the two ends. This CDR3 is 14 amino acids long. Germline CDR1 reads LNHNV; CDR2 reads YYDKDF (reference sequence). As DNA, the CDR3 is TGTGCCACCAGCAGAGCGCGGAAAGCCTACGAGCAGTACTTC. Translation: CATSRARKAYEQYF.

This clone was recorded a few times. This chain joins TRBV24-1 and TRBJ2-1; tentatively, D is TRBD1 or TRBD2 (5 bases each). Germline loops: CDR1 KGHDR, CDR2 SFDVKD. With 5 bases removed from V and 11 bases from J, the gap between germline ends came to 21 bases. CDR3 size: 15 residues. The CDR3 bases are TGTGCCACCAGTGCCGAGGGGACGACCTTTAGTCAGCAGTTCTTC. It yields the protein CATSAEGTTFSQQFF.

The V call is TRBV6-6, the J call TRBJ2-2, with a possible D match to TRBD2 (6 bases). Germline V gives CDR1 MNHNY, CDR2 SVGAGI (reference sequence). The CDR3 is made up of 14 amino acids. The V gene lost 7 bases and the J gene lost 13 bases, with 22 bases spanning the gap. CDR3 protein: CASNPAGTAGGLFF. For the CDR3, the DNA is TGTGCCAGCAATCCCGCGGGAACTGCTGGCGGGCTGTTTTTT.

This chain links TRBV4-1 with TRBJ1-2, with D perhaps matching TRBD1 (6 bases). This CDR3 spans 13 amino acids. In germline, CDR1 is MGHRA, CDR2 YSYEKL. V was pared by 6 bases and J by 8 bases, with 16 bases between. The CDR3 reads CASRGDTPYGYTF. In DNA, the CDR3 is TGCGCCAGCAGGGGGGACACCCCTTACGGCTACACCTTC.